This TCR beta chain was recorded in a study of CD8 T cells in ankylosing spondylitis (dated by TCRdb to about 2017). About the investigation overall: T cell receptor beta repertoires were profiled in healthy donors and ankylosing spondylitis patients so that disease-linked TCR variants could be found. Peripheral blood was sampled, and synovial fluid was additionally collected from ankylosing spondylitis patients. The full study cohort comprised 25 ankylosing spondylitis patients and some 110 healthy donors. Overall study outcomes, separate from this receptor: Blood from ankylosing spondylitis patients appeared to be characterized by a TCR beta motif composed of 7 to 9 highly homologous amino acid variants. In peripheral blood, the disease-linked clones were found at relatively low frequencies and had a CD8+ phenotype. Some motif variants had previously been reported in the synovial fluid and blood of reactive arthritis patients, which suggests shared mechanisms of disease initiation. Significant enrichment of the disease-linked clones was reported in matched synovial fluid samples from ankylosing spondylitis patients.

Between the V and J ends, shortened by 3 bases and 4 bases respectively, the junction contains 3 bases. Reading from cysteine to phenylalanine, the CDR3 counts 11 amino acids. Kept here is only the CDR3 DNA, which spans 33 bases and is read in frame from base 1. The sequencing machine was an Illumina HiSeq 2500. Quantitative 5'-RACE with molecular barcodes was the method used to prepare the TCR beta libraries. Per the authors' processing: A new computational method based on a probabilistic model of VDJ rearrangement was used to identify disease-linked TCR variants. TCRdb reanalyzed the raw reads on its own, using fastp at Q25 for trimming and MiXCR for clone calling, and kept in-frame beta chains. Every entry covers one CDR3 protein and lists the most common genes and DNA from its rows. TCRdb, not the original authors, processed these V and J calls. The sample table holds more than 250,000 distinct CDR3 sequences, of which 6.5% to 10% were seen once. About 15% of the sample lies in the top ten.

In its sample, this clonotype was seen many times. The antigen this receptor binds is unknown. No base-level quality is on record; no much larger clone is a single base apart. The V and J segments used are TRBV12-3 or TRBV12-4 and TRBJ1-1; there is no confident call for the D gene. The receptor comes from a male donor with ankylosing spondylitis. The sequenced material came from blood, either unsorted or a sorted T cell fraction (not recorded which). DNA sequence: TGTGCCAGCAGTTTTCTCACTGAAGCTTTCTTT. Its translation is CASSFLTEAFF.